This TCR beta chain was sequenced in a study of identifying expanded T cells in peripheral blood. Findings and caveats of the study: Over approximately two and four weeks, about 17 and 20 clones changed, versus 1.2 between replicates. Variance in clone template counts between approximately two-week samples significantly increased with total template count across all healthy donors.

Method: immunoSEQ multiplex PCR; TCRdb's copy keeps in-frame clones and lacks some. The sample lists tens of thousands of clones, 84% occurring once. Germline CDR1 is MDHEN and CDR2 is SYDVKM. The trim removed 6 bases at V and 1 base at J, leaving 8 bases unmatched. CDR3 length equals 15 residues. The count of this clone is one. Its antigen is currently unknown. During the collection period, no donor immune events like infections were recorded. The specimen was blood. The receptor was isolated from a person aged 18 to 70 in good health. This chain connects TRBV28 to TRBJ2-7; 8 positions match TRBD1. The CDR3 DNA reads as TGTGCCAGCAGAAACCAGGGGGCGCATTCCTACGAGCAGTACTTC. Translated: CASRNQGAHSYEQYF.